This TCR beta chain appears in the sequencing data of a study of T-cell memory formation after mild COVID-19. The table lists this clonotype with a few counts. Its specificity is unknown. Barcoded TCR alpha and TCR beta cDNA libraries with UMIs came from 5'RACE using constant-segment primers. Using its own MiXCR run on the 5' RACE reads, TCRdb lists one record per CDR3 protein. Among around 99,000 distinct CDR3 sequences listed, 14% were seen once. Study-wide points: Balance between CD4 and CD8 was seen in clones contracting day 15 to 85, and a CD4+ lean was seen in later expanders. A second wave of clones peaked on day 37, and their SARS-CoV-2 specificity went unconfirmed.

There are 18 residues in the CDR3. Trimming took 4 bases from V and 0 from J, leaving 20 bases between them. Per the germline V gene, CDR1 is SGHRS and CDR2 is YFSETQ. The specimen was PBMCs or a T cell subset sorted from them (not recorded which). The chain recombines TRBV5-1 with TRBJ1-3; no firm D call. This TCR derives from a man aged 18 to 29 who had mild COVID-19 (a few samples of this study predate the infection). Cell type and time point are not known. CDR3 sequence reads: CASSPHTPLEISGNTIYF. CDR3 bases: TGCGCCAGCAGCCCCCATACCCCGCTCGAAATCTCTGGAAACACCATATATTTT.